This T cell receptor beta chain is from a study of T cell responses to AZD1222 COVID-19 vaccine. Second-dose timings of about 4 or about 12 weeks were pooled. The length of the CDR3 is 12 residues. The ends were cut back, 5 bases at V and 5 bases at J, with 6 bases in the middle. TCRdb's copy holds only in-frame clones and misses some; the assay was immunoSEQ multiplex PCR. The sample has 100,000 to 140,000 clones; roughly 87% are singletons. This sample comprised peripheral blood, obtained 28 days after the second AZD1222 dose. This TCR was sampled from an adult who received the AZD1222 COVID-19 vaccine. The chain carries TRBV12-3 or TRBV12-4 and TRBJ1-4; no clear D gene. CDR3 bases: TGTGCCAGCAGTCCACCCAATGAAAAACTGTTTTTT. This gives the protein CASSPPNEKLFF.